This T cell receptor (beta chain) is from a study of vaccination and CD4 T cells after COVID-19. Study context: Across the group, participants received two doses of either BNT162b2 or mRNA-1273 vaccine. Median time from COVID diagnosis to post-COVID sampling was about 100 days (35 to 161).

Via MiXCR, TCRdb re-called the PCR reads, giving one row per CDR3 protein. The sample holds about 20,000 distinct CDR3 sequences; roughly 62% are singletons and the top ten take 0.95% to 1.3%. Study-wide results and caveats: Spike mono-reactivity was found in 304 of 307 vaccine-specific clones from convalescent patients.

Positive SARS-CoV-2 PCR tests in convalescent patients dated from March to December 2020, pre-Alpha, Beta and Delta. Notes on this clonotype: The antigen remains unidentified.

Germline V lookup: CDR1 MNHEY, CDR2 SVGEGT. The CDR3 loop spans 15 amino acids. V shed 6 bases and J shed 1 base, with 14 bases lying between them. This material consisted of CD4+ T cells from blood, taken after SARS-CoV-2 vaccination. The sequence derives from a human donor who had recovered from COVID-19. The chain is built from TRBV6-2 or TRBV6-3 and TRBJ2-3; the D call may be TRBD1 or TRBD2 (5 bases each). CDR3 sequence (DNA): TGTGCCAGCAGAAGGGTGTCGGGACGCACAGATACGCAGTATTTT. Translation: CASRRVSGRTDTQYF.